This TCR beta chain emerged from a study of identical twins. Deletions cut 1 base from V and 8 bases from J, with 42 bases between. This CDR3 is 23 amino acids long. Germline V gene sequence: CDR1 SGHDN, CDR2 FVKESK. Each donor was a healthy Caucasian. In TCRdb, the 5' RACE reads were re-called with MiXCR into one record per CDR3 protein. The sample contains 450,000 or so distinct CDR3 sequences, over 12% of which appear only once. The sample was also linked to a second study, of yellow fever vaccine responses in identical twins.

V gene TRBV14 combines with J gene TRBJ2-7; D gene uncertain. The specimen sequenced was CD4+ T cells sorted from blood. The source is a woman aged 18-30 years in good health. The CDR3, as DNA: TGTGCCAGCAGCCAAGCCCCAGAGGACCAGACACGGACCGATCGCCGCCGATATTGCCAGCAGTACTTC. Translated: CASSQAPEDQTRTDRRRYCQQYF.